This is a list of T cell receptor beta chains from one sample in a study of blood T cell repertoires in COVID-19. TCRdb keeps only in-frame clones here, not all; method: immunoSEQ multiplex PCR. Here the sample spans 110,000 to 150,000 clones, roughly 80% being singletons. The sequencing input was peripheral blood. All receptors come from a man in his 70s who had recovered from COVID-19. CDR3s include the opening cysteine and the closing phenylalanine or tryptophan. A D gene is named only where the DNA matches it firmly. Some rows mark clone size as missing; the rest say once, few, many or name a class of expanded clone.

clone_size,v_call,d_call,j_call,cdr3_aa,cdr3_nt
few,TRBV5-1,TRBD2,TRBJ2-1,CASSVGLAGDRGQFF,TGCGCCAGCAGCGTGGGACTAGCGGGAGATAGGGGGCAGTTCTTC
.,TRBV27,.,TRBJ1-1,CASRLYQGNTEAFF,TGTGCCAGCAGATTATATCAGGGGAACACTGAAGCTTTCTTT
few,TRBV19,TRBD1,TRBJ2-5,CASSMTGLGEETQYF,TGTGCCAGTAGTATGACAGGGTTGGGTGAAGAGACCCAGTACTTC
.,TRBV4-1,TRBD2,TRBJ2-7,CASSPGPQREAYEQYF,TGCGCCAGCAGCCCCGGGCCCCAGCGGGAAGCCTACGAGCAGTACTTC
.,TRBV18,.,TRBJ2-5,CASYNTGQETQYF,TGTGCCAGCTACAACACAGGCCAAGAGACCCAGTACTTC
.,TRBV9,TRBD1,TRBJ1-2,CASSAGDRGNYGYTF,TGTGCCAGCAGCGCCGGGGACAGGGGGAACTATGGCTACACCTTC
few,TRBV6-5,TRBD2,TRBJ2-7,CASIRLAGGYEQYF,TGTGCCAGCATCAGACTAGCGGGAGGGTACGAGCAGTACTTC
.,TRBV2,.,TRBJ2-1,CASKIINNNEQFF,TGTGCCAGCAAAATCATTAACAACAATGAGCAGTTCTTC
.,TRBV11-2,.,TRBJ2-3,CASSLDRGTDTQYF,TGTGCCAGCAGCTTAGACAGGGGTACAGATACGCAGTATTTT
.,TRBV6-2/TRBV6-3,.,TRBJ2-7,CASSYNSGTKYSYEQYF,TGTGCCAGCAGTTACAACTCGGGGACAAAGTACTCCTACGAGCAGTACTTC
.,TRBV5-4,.,TRBJ2-2,CASSQSGVGTGELFF,TGTGCCAGCAGCCAGTCGGGGGTCGGCACCGGGGAGCTGTTTTTT
.,TRBV19,.,TRBJ2-7,CASSIEGAHEQYF,TGTGCCAGTAGTATAGAGGGGGCCCACGAGCAGTACTTC
few,TRBV14,.,TRBJ2-7,CASSQDGTGGLYEQYF,TGTGCCAGCAGCCAAGACGGTACTGGCGGGCTCTACGAGCAGTACTTC
once,TRBV7-2,TRBD2,TRBJ2-1,CASSRSGMYYNEQFF,TGTGCCAGCAGCCGTAGCGGGATGTATTACAATGAGCAGTTCTTC
.,TRBV3-1/TRBV3-2,TRBD1,TRBJ1-2,CASSPTGGYGYTF,TGTGCCAGCAGCCCCACAGGGGGCTATGGCTACACCTTC
.,TRBV5-6,.,TRBJ1-5,CASSLGLAGNQPQHF,TGTGCCAGCAGCTTGGGCCTCGCGGGTAATCAGCCCCAGCATTTT
.,TRBV6-5,TRBD2,TRBJ2-7,CASRLGLAYSYEQYF,TGTGCCAGCAGATTGGGACTAGCCTACTCCTACGAGCAGTACTTC
.,TRBV19,.,TRBJ2-1,CASSSADPYNEQFF,TGTGCCAGTAGTTCAGCGGATCCCTACAATGAGCAGTTCTTC
.,TRBV2,TRBD2,TRBJ2-7,CASSGASGSYEQYF,TGTGCCAGCAGTGGGGCTAGCGGGAGCTACGAGCAGTACTTC
once,TRBV18,.,TRBJ1-3,CASSPPAQISGNTIYF,TGTGCCAGCTCACCACCGGCACAGATCTCTGGAAACACCATATATTTT
few,TRBV18,TRBD2,TRBJ2-2,CASSWTSGTGELFF,TGTGCCAGCTCATGGACTAGCGGCACCGGGGAGCTGTTTTTT
.,TRBV6-5,.,TRBJ1-5,CASSYSGQGPQHF,TGTGCCAGCAGTTACTCCGGTCAGGGGCCCCAGCATTTT
once,TRBV7-9,TRBD2,TRBJ2-7,CASSPAGGRAEQYF,TGTGCCAGCAGCCCAGCGGGGGGTAGGGCCGAGCAGTACTTC
.,TRBV5-4,TRBD2,TRBJ2-7,CASSSGTSGSLYEQYF,TGTGCCAGCAGCTCGGGGACTAGCGGGAGTTTATACGAGCAGTACTTC
.,TRBV14,TRBD1,TRBJ2-5,CASSQHRTGEETQYF,TGTGCCAGCAGCCAACACCGGACAGGAGAAGAGACCCAGTACTTC
once,TRBV20-1,TRBD2,TRBJ2-1,CSASRRGAYNEQFF,TGCAGTGCTAGTCGACGGGGGGCCTACAATGAGCAGTTCTTC
.,TRBV5-6,TRBD1,TRBJ1-5,CASSLWDRGNQPQHF,TGTGCCAGCAGCTTGTGGGACAGGGGTAATCAGCCCCAGCATTTT
.,TRBV3-1/TRBV3-2,.,TRBJ2-4,CASSPRRGRGDIQYF,TGTGCCAGCAGCCCCCGGCGGGGGCGTGGGGACATTCAGTACTTC
.,TRBV12-3/TRBV12-4,.,TRBJ1-3,CASIQEAGNTIYF,TGTGCCAGCATCCAGGAGGCTGGAAACACCATATATTTT
.,TRBV24-1,TRBD2,TRBJ2-1,CATSPSGSNNEQFF,TGTGCCACCAGTCCTAGCGGGAGTAACAATGAGCAGTTCTTC
.,TRBV7-2,.,TRBJ1-5,CASSWTGNQPQHF,TGTGCCAGCAGCTGGACAGGCAATCAGCCCCAGCATTTT
many,TRBV13,.,TRBJ1-3,CASSLWEEDTIYF,TGTGCCAGCAGCTTATGGGAGGAGGACACCATATATTTT
.,TRBV11-2,.,TRBJ2-7,CASSSRASYEQYF,TGTGCCAGCAGCTCCAGGGCTTCCTACGAGCAGTACTTC
.,TRBV27,.,TRBJ2-7,CASSLGLAIHEQYF,TGTGCCAGCAGTTTAGGGCTAGCGATCCACGAGCAGTACTTC
.,TRBV19,TRBD2,TRBJ2-1,CASSIPSGRDEQFF,TGTGCCAGTAGCATTCCTAGCGGGAGGGATGAGCAGTTCTTC
.,TRBV5-1,TRBD1,TRBJ1-4,CASSGSRTGGSEKLFF,TGCGCCAGCAGCGGGTCTAGGACAGGGGGATCTGAAAAACTGTTTTTT
.,TRBV5-1,.,TRBJ1-3,CASSSPGSGNTIYF,TGCGCCAGCAGCTCCCCGGGAAGTGGAAACACCATATATTTT
.,TRBV5-1,.,TRBJ1-2,CASRPAGTNYGYTF,TGCGCCAGCAGACCGGCGGGAACTAACTATGGCTACACCTTC
few,TRBV9,TRBD1,TRBJ1-2,CASSDPGTGPRYGYTF,TGTGCCAGCAGCGACCCAGGGACAGGGCCCCGCTATGGCTACACCTTC
medium-sized,TRBV5-1,.,TRBJ2-3,CASSLERLAFWGDTQYF,TGCGCCAGCAGCCTCGAGCGGTTAGCCTTCTGGGGAGATACGCAGTATTTT
.,TRBV27,TRBD2,TRBJ2-7,CASRRRGGSSYEQYF,TGTGCCAGCAGGCGCCGGGGCGGGAGCTCCTACGAGCAGTACTTC
.,TRBV2,TRBD1,TRBJ2-3,CASRLQGASTDTQYF,TGTGCCAGCAGGTTACAGGGGGCTAGCACAGATACGCAGTATTTT
few,TRBV12-3/TRBV12-4,.,TRBJ1-1,CASSLPRSEAFF,TGTGCCAGCAGCCTGCCGAGGAGTGAAGCTTTCTTT
.,TRBV6-6,.,TRBJ2-5,CASSYSEGTSGTQYF,TGTGCCAGCAGTTACTCGGAGGGAACCTCGGGGACCCAGTACTTC
.,TRBV7-2,.,TRBJ1-2,CASSLSEDNMNYGYTF,TGTGCCAGCAGCTTATCAGAGGATAATATGAACTATGGCTACACCTTC
few,TRBV7-2,.,TRBJ1-3,CASSHGASSGNTIYF,TGTGCCAGCAGCCATGGGGCAAGCTCTGGAAACACCATATATTTT